These 17 T cell receptor beta chains were all obtained from the same sample, sequenced in a study of blood T cell repertoires in COVID-19. Using immunoSEQ multiplex PCR, the repertoire was profiled, and TCRdb retains in-frame clones only, with some absent. Here the sample spans some 350,000 clones, 83% being singletons. Specimen: peripheral blood. All receptors derive from a man between 25 and 39 years old with active or convalescent COVID-19.

This clone has more than one count but fewer than ten. The chain joins TRBV3-1 (or the pseudogene TRBV3-2) to TRBJ2-7; 7 bases line up with TRBD1. This CDR3 comprises 14 residues. V lost 3 bases, J lost 3 bases, and 5 bases stayed unmatched. Germline CDR1 LGHDT, CDR2 YNNKEL (reference sequence). In nucleotides, the CDR3 is TGTGCCAGCAGCCACCGGGACAGAGACTACGAGCAGTACTTC. Protein: CASSHRDRDYEQYF.

The genes are TRBV7-3 and TRBJ2-1, with 8 positions matching TRBD2. Germline CDR1 is SGHTA and CDR2 is FQGTGA. V lost 1 base, J lost 6 bases, and 11 bases stayed unmatched. CDR3 length: 17 amino acids. The CDR3 here is CASSLNFMGTSTNEQFF. CDR3 nucleotides: TGTGCCAGCAGCTTAAACTTTATGGGGACTAGTACCAATGAGCAGTTCTTC.

This clone has only a few counts. This chain connects TRBV6-5 to TRBJ1-3; D remains unclear. V lost 8 bases to trimming and J lost 1 base, with 9 bases between them. CDR1 and CDR2 from the germline V gene are MNHEY and SVGAGI. The CDR3 spans 13 residues. CDR3 nucleotides: TGTGCCAGCGCCCTCGGGTCTGGAAACACCATATATTTT. It encodes CASALGSGNTIYF.

This sequence joins TRBV11-2 and TRBJ2-5, with D unclear. Trimming removed 1 base at V and 0 bases at J, with 6 bases between. CDR3 size: 14 residues. From germline, CDR1 is SGHAT and CDR2 FQNNGV. The CDR3 DNA is TGTGCCAGCAGCTTAGGTAGCAACCAAGAGACCCAGTACTTC. It yields the protein CASSLGSNQETQYF.

This clone was counted between two and nine times. V is TRBV13 and J is TRBJ1-5; possible D gene TRBD1, 5 bases. The CDR3 totals 16 residues. Germline assignment: CDR1 PRHDT and CDR2 FYEKMQ (reference sequence). V gave up 0 bases and J gave up 4 bases, with 13 bases separating them. The CDR3 region has the DNA TGTGCCAGCAGCTTAGGCGGTCAGGGTGCGAATCAGCCCCAGCATTTT. It yields the protein CASSLGGQGANQPQHF.

V gene TRBV5-1 combines with J gene TRBJ2-2; 8 bases are a match to TRBD2. Germline V gene sequence: CDR1 SGHRS, CDR2 YFSETQ. CDR3 size: 15 residues. The V segment lost 4 bases and the J segment 7 bases; nucleotides outside the gene matches: 9. The CDR3 loop is CASSPGLDFGGELFF. The CDR3 DNA follows: TGCGCCAGCAGCCCGGGACTAGATTTTGGCGGGGAGCTGTTTTTT.

This rearrangement joins TRBV4-2 to TRBJ2-1; TRBD2 aligns across 7 bases. V lost 6 bases to trimming and J lost 4 bases; unmatched junction nucleotides: 6. CDR3 length: 14 residues. Germline CDR1 LGHNA, CDR2 YNFKEQ. DNA of the CDR3: TGTGCCAGCAGGAGGCTAGCGGATTACAATGAGCAGTTCTTC. The encoded protein is CASRRLADYNEQFF.

The rearrangement uses TRBV9 and TRBJ2-5; 8 nucleotides align to TRBD1. The CDR3 runs 15 residues. V shed 4 bases and J 0 bases; nucleotides not matched to a gene: 5. Per the germline V gene, CDR1 is SGDLS and CDR2 is YYNGEE. The CDR3 region is CASSPRTGYQETQYF. The CDR3 DNA follows: TGTGCCAGCAGCCCCCGGACAGGGTACCAAGAGACCCAGTACTTC.

DNA of the CDR3: TGTGCCAGCAGTTCAGGTTACACTGAAGCTTTCTTT. Translating it yields CASSSGYTEAFF. The chain is built from TRBV9 and TRBJ1-1; no definite D call. CDR1 is SGDLS and CDR2 is YYNGEE in the germline V gene. Between the trimmed V and J ends, which lost 5 bases and 3 bases, there was a span of 8 bases. This CDR3 has 12 residues.

The chain uses TRBV6-2 or TRBV6-3 and TRBJ2-1; TRBD2 matches 13 bases. The CDR3 runs to 16 residues. Trimming took 6 bases from V and 7 from J; bases not matched to a gene: 9. Germline V gene data show CDR1 as MNHEY and CDR2 as SVGEGT. In DNA form, the CDR3 reads TGTGCCAGCAGCAAGGGACTAGCGGGAAATGTAAATGAGCAGTTCTTC. Its protein product is CASSKGLAGNVNEQFF.

The gene calls are TRBV2 and TRBJ2-7; 9 bases are a match to TRBD2. Losses at the gene ends were 8 bases for V and 2 bases for J; bases not matched to a gene: 7. Germline lookup yields CDR1 SNHLY and CDR2 FYNNEI. The CDR3 has 14 amino acids. Written as DNA, the CDR3 is TGTGCCAGCCGGCGGGAGGGCCTCACCTACGAGCAGTACTTC. Residues: CASRREGLTYEQYF. Full variable domain (outside the CDR3, taken from reference TRBV2 and TRBJ2-7): EPEVTQTPSHQVTQMGQEVILRCVPISNHLYFYWYRQILGQKVEFLVSFYNNEISEKSEIFDDQFSVERPDGSNFTLKIRSTKLEDSAMYFCASRREGLTYEQYFGPGTRLTVT.

The CDR3 protein is CASTPQAGGSYEQYF. The CDR3 DNA reads TGTGCCAGCACCCCTCAAGCGGGGGGATCCTACGAGCAGTACTTC. This chain joins TRBV28 and TRBJ2-7; 9 positions match TRBD2. CDR3 length: 15 residues. Germline CDR1 MDHEN, CDR2 SYDVKM. The ends lost 7 bases at V and 1 base at J; junction bases unmatched: 8.

The rearrangement joins TRBV9 to TRBJ2-2, with 8 positions matching TRBD2. Germline values: CDR1 SGDLS, CDR2 YYNGEE. Trimming at V came to 0 bases and at J to 4 bases, leaving 5 bases not matched to a gene. The CDR3 extends over 16 amino acids. The CDR3 bases are TGTGCCAGCAGCGTAGGGGTAGCGGGGCTCACCGGGGAGCTGTTTTTT. Protein sequence: CASSVGVAGLTGELFF.

The chain carries TRBV5-6 and TRBJ1-5; unclear D gene. CDR3 length equals 13 residues. The germline gives CDR1 SGHDT, CDR2 YYEEEE. The V end lost 1 base, the J end lost 6 bases, and 8 bases lay between the germline ends. The CDR3 here is CASSLSGSQPQHF. The CDR3 DNA sequence: TGTGCCAGCAGCTTGTCAGGTAGTCAGCCCCAGCATTTT. The full variable domain, its missing parts supplied by reference TRBV5-6 and TRBJ1-5, is DAGVTQSPTHLIKTRGQQVTLRCSPKSGHDTVSWYQQALGQGPQFIFQYYEEEERQRGNFPDRFSGHQFPNYSSELNVNALLLGDSALYLCASSLSGSQPQHFGDGTRLSIL.

The sample holds many counts of this clone. V and J are TRBV5-6 and TRBJ2-3; TRBD1 matches 7 bases. This CDR3 contains 16 residues. V dropped 3 bases and J dropped 1; count of bases not matched to a gene: 8. Germline V gene lookup returns CDR1 SGHDT and CDR2 YYEEEE. The CDR3 reads CASSWRTGLGTDTQYF. CDR3 sequence (DNA): TGTGCCAGCAGCTGGAGGACAGGCCTTGGCACAGATACGCAGTATTTT.

About this clone itself: This sample includes further DNA sequences coding for the same CDR3. The V gene is TRBV19, the J gene TRBJ1-1; perhaps TRBD1 as D (5 bases). Germline V gives CDR1 LNHDA, CDR2 SQIVND (reference sequence). This CDR3 is 12 amino acids long. The V end was cut by 3 bases, the J end by 7 bases, with 9 bases between. CDR3 sequence (DNA): TGTGCCAGTAGTATGGAGGGGTTTGAAGCTTTCTTT. Its protein is CASSMEGFEAFF.

The chain recombines TRBV7-2 with TRBJ2-2; 8 bases align to TRBD1. J was trimmed by 5 bases and V by 5 bases; bases with no gene match: 7. This CDR3 region has 15 residues. Germline V CDR1 and CDR2: SGHTA, FQGNSA. The CDR3 DNA is TGTGCCAGCAGCCTGACAGGGGTCCGGACCGGGGAGCTGTTTTTT. Translated, it gives CASSLTGVRTGELFF. Supplemented by reference TRBV7-2 and TRBJ2-2, the full variable domain reads GAGVSQSPSNKVTEKGKDVELRCDPISGHTALYWYRQSLGQGLEFLIYFQGNSAPDKSGLPSDRFSAERTGGSVSTLTIQRTQQEDSAVYLCASSLTGVRTGELFFGEGSRLTVL.